This T cell receptor (beta chain) came from a study of shared clonotypes between healthy human individuals. Regarding the study as a whole: Generation probabilities were higher for clonotypes shared across all four sorted-subset donors than for unshared ones. Sequencing of the sorted subsets was shown by rarefaction to be incomplete despite large depth. Exclusively blood specimens were collected; tissue repertoires likely differ.

The deep-level immunoSEQ assay was used. The repertoire was sequenced with immunoSEQ multiplex PCR; TCRdb's copy has only in-frame clones and lacks some. The table lists some 120,000 clones, approximately 70% of them singletons. Regarding this clone: Its antigen is undetermined.

The sequenced sample was memory CD8+ T cells sorted from blood. Subset meaning: CD45RO+ cells pooled with CCR7-negative TemRA cells. The source of this sequence is a woman in her twenties or thirties in good health.

The chain's CDR3 is CSVAWEYPYEQYF. The DNA of the CDR3 is TGCAGCGTTGCCTGGGAGTACCCCTACGAGCAGTACTTC. The rearrangement uses TRBV29-1 and TRBJ2-7; D may be TRBD2 (5 bases). The V and J ends lost 4 bases and 2 bases respectively, with 12 bases between them. Germline V CDR1 and CDR2: SQVTM, ANQGSEA. The CDR3 covers 13 residues.